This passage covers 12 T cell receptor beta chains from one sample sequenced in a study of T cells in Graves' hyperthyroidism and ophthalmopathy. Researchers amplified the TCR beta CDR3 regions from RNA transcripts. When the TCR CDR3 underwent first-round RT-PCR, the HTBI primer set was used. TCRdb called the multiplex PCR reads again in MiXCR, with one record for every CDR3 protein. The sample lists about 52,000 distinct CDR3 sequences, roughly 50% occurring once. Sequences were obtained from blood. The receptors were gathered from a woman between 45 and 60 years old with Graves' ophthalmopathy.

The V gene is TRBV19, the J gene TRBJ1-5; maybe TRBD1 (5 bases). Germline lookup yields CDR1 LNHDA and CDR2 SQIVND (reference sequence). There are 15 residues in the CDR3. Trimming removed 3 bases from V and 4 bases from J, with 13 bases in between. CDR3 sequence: CASSMVGGGNQPQHF. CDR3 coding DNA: TGTGCCAGTAGTATGGTCGGGGGTGGTAATCAGCCCCAGCATTTT.

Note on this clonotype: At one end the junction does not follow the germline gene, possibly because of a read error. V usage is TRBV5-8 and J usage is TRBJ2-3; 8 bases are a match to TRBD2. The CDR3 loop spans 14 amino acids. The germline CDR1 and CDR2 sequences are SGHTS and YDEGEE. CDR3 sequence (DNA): TGTGCCAGCAGCCAATGGCGGGAGGTGGATACGCGGTATTTT. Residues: CASSQWREVDTRYF.

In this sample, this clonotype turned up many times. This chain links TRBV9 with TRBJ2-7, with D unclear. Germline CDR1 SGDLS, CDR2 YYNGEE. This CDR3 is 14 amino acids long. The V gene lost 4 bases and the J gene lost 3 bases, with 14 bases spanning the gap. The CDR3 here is CASSRDPTDYEQYF. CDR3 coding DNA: TGTGCCAGCAGCCGAGACCCTACAGACTACGAGCAGTACTTC.

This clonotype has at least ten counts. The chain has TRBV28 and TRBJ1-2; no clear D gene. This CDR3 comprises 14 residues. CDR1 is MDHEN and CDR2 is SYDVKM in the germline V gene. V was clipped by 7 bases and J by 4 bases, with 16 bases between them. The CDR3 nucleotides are TGTGCCAGCACGCCTCGGCAGGCAGGCTATGGCTACACCTTC. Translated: CASTPRQAGYGYTF.

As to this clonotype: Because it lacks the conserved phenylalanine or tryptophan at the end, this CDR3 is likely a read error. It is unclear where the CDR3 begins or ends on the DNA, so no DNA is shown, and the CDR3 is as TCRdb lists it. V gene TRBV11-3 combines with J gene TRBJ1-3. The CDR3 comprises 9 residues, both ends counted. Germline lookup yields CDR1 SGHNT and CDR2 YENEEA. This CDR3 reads CASSQTTYS.

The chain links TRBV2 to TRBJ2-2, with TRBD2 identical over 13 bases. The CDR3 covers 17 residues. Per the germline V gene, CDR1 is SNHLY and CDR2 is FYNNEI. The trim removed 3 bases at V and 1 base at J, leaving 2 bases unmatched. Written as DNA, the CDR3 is TGTGCCAGCAGTGAGACTAGCGGGGGGAAGAACACCGGGGAGCTGTTTTTT. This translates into CASSETSGGKNTGELFF.

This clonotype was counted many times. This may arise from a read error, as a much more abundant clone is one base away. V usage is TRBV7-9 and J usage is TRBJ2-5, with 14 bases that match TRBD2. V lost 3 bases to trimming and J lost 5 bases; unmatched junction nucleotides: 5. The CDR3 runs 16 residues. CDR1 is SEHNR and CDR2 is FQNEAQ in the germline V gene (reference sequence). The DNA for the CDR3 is TGTGCCAGCAGCTTGAGACTAGCGGGAGGGGTGGAGACCCAGTACTTC. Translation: CASSLRLAGGVETQYF.

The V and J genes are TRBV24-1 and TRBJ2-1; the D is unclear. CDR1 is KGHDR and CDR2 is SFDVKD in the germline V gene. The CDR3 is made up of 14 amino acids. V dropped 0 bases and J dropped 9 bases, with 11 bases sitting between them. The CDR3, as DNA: TGTGCCACCAGTGATTTGCCGGACGCCTCTGAGCAGTTCTTC. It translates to CATSDLPDASEQFF.

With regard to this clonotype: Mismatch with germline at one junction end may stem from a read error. The CDR3 sequence is CASSLTLSGRGPSYEQYF. The CDR3 nucleotides read TGTGCCAGCAGCCTAACCCTATCAGGGCGGGGACCCTCCTACGAGCAGTACTTC. The J gene is TRBJ2-7, the V gene TRBV7-3; tentative D call: TRBD2 (6 bases). The V gene's germline CDR1 is SGHTA and CDR2 FQGTGA. The CDR3 has 18 residues.

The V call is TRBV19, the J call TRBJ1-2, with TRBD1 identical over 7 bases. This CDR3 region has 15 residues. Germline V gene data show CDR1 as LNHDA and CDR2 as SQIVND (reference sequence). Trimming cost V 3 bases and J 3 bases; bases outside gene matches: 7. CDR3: CASSMRAGTDYGYTF. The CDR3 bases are TGTGCCAGTAGTATGAGGGCAGGGACAGACTATGGCTACACCTTC. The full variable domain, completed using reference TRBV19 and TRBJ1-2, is DGGITQSPKYLFRKEGQNVTLSCEQNLNHDAMYWYRQDPGQGLRLIYYSQIVNDFQKGDIAEGYSVSREKKESFPLTVTSAQKNPTAFYLCASSMRAGTDYGYTFGSGTRLTVV.

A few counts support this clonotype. CDR3 sequence (DNA): TGCAGTGCTAGAGGGACGGAAGAAAAACTGTTTTTT. It encodes CSARGTEEKLFF. The rearrangement links TRBV20-1 to TRBJ1-4, with no clear D. There are 12 residues in the CDR3. CDR1 DFQATT and CDR2 SNEGSKA come from the germline V gene (reference sequence). V was shortened by 1 base and J by 8 bases, with 8 bases between the two germline ends.

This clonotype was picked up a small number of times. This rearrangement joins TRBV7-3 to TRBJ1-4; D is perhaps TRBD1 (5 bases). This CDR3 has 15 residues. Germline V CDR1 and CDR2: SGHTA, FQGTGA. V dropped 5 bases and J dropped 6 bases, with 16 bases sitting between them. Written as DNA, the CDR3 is TGTGCCAGCAGCCTTAGAGGGGCGCATTATGAAAAACTGTTTTTT. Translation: CASSLRGAHYEKLFF.